The next 20 T cell receptor beta chains were all read from a single sample in a study of blood T cell repertoires in COVID-19. Only in-frame clones appear in the TCRdb table, and some are missing; sequencing was by immunoSEQ multiplex PCR. The repertoire consists of about 69,000 clones, with 65% to 90% occurring once and the leading ten covering 2.5% to 3%. Material: peripheral blood. These TCRs come from a man older than 75 with acute or convalescent COVID-19.

The V and J genes are TRBV5-6 and TRBJ1-5, with D perhaps TRBD1 (5 bases). Trimming shortened V by 0 bases and J by 4 bases, and 11 bases separated the two germline ends. Looked up from germline, CDR1 is SGHDT and CDR2 is YYEEEE. The CDR3 has 15 amino acids. CDR3 DNA: TGTGCCAGCAGCTTGGCCGGCAGGGTAAATCAGCCCCAGCATTTT. Protein product: CASSLAGRVNQPQHF.

The rearrangement joins TRBV7-2 to TRBJ2-7, with D possibly being TRBD2 (5 bases). Trimming took off 1 base at V and 3 bases at J, with 13 bases between the two ends. Germline V gene lookup returns CDR1 SGHTA and CDR2 FQGNSA. The CDR3 totals 15 residues. The CDR3 region has the DNA TGTGCCAGCAGCTTAGGCGACGGCGGACTCTACGAGCAGTACTTC. Translating it yields CASSLGDGGLYEQYF.

This chain joins TRBV19 and TRBJ2-1, with D possibly TRBD2 on 5 matching bases. From germline, CDR1 is LNHDA and CDR2 SQIVND (reference sequence). Trimming took 3 bases from V and 0 from J, leaving 12 bases between them. CDR3 size: 16 residues. Here the CDR3 reads CASSMGGRGSYNEQFF. CDR3 DNA: TGTGCCAGTAGTATGGGTGGGAGAGGCTCCTACAATGAGCAGTTCTTC.

This clone was observed a single time. The V and J genes are TRBV2 and TRBJ1-5, with D unresolved. Germline lookup yields CDR1 SNHLY and CDR2 FYNNEI. V was pared by 0 bases and J by 10 bases, with 16 bases between. This CDR3 is 15 amino acids long. The CDR3 DNA reads TGTGCCAGCAGTGAAGCGGAAGCTGTAAGGAGACCCCAGCATTTT. Protein: CASSEAEAVRRPQHF.

This clone has just a few counts. The V gene is TRBV19, the J gene TRBJ2-7; D gene unclear. The length of the CDR3 is 11 residues. The germline V and J ends were trimmed by 3 bases and 5 bases, with 5 bases remaining between them. CDR1 and CDR2 (germline): LNHDA, SQIVND (reference sequence). CDR3 coding DNA: TGTGCCAGTAGTATCCGGGACGAGCAGTACTTC. As protein: CASSIRDEQYF. The full variable domain, its missing parts supplied by reference TRBV19 and TRBJ2-7, is DGGITQSPKYLFRKEGQNVTLSCEQNLNHDAMYWYRQDPGQGLRLIYYSQIVNDFQKGDIAEGYSVSREKKESFPLTVTSAQKNPTAFYLCASSIRDEQYFGPGTRLTVT.

Here the CDR3 reads CASSSGDIQYF. DNA for the CDR3: TGCGCCAGCAGCTCGGGGGACATTCAGTACTTC. This chain joins TRBV5-1 and TRBJ2-4; TRBD2 might be the D (6 bases). Germline CDR1 SGHRS, CDR2 YFSETQ. V gave up 3 bases and J gave up 8 bases, with 6 bases separating them. The CDR3 consists of 11 residues.

The chain couples TRBV6-1 to TRBJ2-7, with TRBD2 identical over 7 bases. V lost 2 bases and J lost 5; bases outside the gene matches: 6. The length of the CDR3 is 14 residues. CDR1 is MNHNS, CDR2 SASEGT, per germline. The DNA of the CDR3 is TGTGCCAGCAGTGAAAGCGGGACGCCCCACGAGCAGTACTTC. Its translation: CASSESGTPHEQYF.

This rearrangement joins TRBV18 to TRBJ1-1; D call uncertain. V lost 2 bases and J 2 bases, leaving 12 bases between the germline ends. There are 15 residues in the CDR3. Looked up from germline, CDR1 is KGHSH and CDR2 is LQKENI. The CDR3 DNA reads TGTGCCAGCTCACCATATATTCGGGGAAACACTGAAGCTTTCTTT. Protein product: CASSPYIRGNTEAFF.

The rearrangement uses TRBV11-2 and TRBJ1-2; 7 bases match TRBD1. The length of the CDR3 is 14 residues. J gave up 4 bases and V 4 bases, and 6 bases lay outside the gene matches. The germline gives CDR1 SGHAT, CDR2 FQNNGV. In DNA form, the CDR3 reads TGTGCCAGCAGCTCCACCCGGACAGGCTATGGCTACACCTTC. This codes for CASSSTRTGYGYTF. The entire variable domain, with the rest obtained from reference TRBV11-2 and TRBJ1-2, is as follows: EAGVAQSPRYKIIEKRQSVAFWCNPISGHATLYWYQQILGQGPKLLIQFQNNGVVDDSQLPKDRFSAERLKGVDSTLKIQPAKLEDSAVYLCASSSTRTGYGYTFGSGTRLTVV.

The V and J genes are TRBV11-3 and TRBJ1-6; TRBD1 aligns across 7 bases. The germline V gene encodes CDR1 SGHNT and CDR2 YENEEA. The trim removed 3 bases at V and 8 bases at J, leaving 1 base unmatched. The CDR3 runs to 13 residues. This chain's CDR3 is CASSFQGDSPLHF. The DNA for the CDR3 is TGTGCCAGCAGCTTCCAGGGGGATTCACCCCTCCACTTT.

This rearrangement joins TRBV19 to TRBJ1-4; no reliable D call. The CDR3 totals 15 residues. Trimming took off 4 bases at V and 8 bases at J, with 17 bases between the two ends. The germline gives CDR1 LNHDA, CDR2 SQIVND (reference sequence). The CDR3 region is CASSNVLGGLEKLFF. CDR3 DNA sequence: TGTGCCAGTAGTAACGTGTTGGGAGGATTGGAAAAACTGTTTTTT.

In this sample, this clone turned up once. The chain couples TRBV25-1 to TRBJ1-2; 8 positions agree with TRBD1. There are 11 residues in the CDR3. The ends lost 9 bases at V and 8 bases at J; junction bases unmatched: 5. Per the germline V gene, CDR1 is MGHDK and CDR2 is SYGVNS. CDR3 amino acids: CASKDRVGYTF. The CDR3 coding sequence is TGTGCCAGTAAGGACAGGGTCGGCTACACCTTC.

This chain uses TRBV6-2 or TRBV6-3 with TRBJ1-2, with a weak D call TRBD1 (5 bases). CDR1 and CDR2 from the germline V gene are MNHEY and SVGEGT. Trimming shortened V by 5 bases and J by 10 bases, and 20 bases separated the two germline ends. The CDR3 length is 14 residues. In nucleotides, the CDR3 is TGTGCCAGCAGTGGCCAGCGGGGGGTGTTTGTCTACACCTTC. Amino acids: CASSGQRGVFVYTF.

The rearrangement links TRBV19 to TRBJ1-5; possible D gene TRBD1, 5 bases. This CDR3 spans 16 amino acids. Germline V lookup: CDR1 LNHDA, CDR2 SQIVND (reference sequence). V dropped 7 bases and J dropped 1 base, with 17 bases sitting between them. The CDR3 DNA is TGTGCCAGTACTCCACTCGGGGGGATGAGCAATCAGCCCCAGCATTTT. Amino acids: CASTPLGGMSNQPQHF.

The chain combines TRBV5-1 with TRBJ1-5, with 7 bases lining up with TRBD1. The CDR3 sequence is 15 residues long. The junction had 4 bases not matched to a gene; V was cut back by 0 bases and J by 4 bases. Germline V gene lookup returns CDR1 SGHRS and CDR2 YFSETQ. In DNA, the CDR3 is TGCGCCAGCAGCTTGGGACAGGGTAATAATCAGCCCCAGCATTTT. Translated: CASSLGQGNNQPQHF.

The chain employs TRBV7-7 and TRBJ2-1; TRBD2 matches at 8 bases. V trimming: 1 base; J trimming: 8 bases; junction bases outside the gene matches: 1. Germline lookup yields CDR1 SSHAT and CDR2 FNYEAQ (reference sequence). CDR3 length equals 13 residues. DNA for the CDR3: TGTGCCAGCAGCTTAGGCGGGGGGTATGAGCAGTTCTTC. It yields the protein CASSLGGGYEQFF.

This clone came up a few times. The chain is built from TRBV19 and TRBJ2-2; D remains unclear. The CDR3 contains 13 residues. The germline V gene has CDR1 LNHDA and CDR2 SQIVND (reference sequence). The V gene lost 4 bases and the J gene lost 2 bases, with 5 bases spanning the gap. CDR3 amino acids: CASSNSNTGELFF. Written as DNA, the CDR3 is TGTGCCAGTAGTAACAGTAACACCGGGGAGCTGTTTTTT.

This rearrangement joins TRBV19 to TRBJ2-3; weak D call: TRBD1 (6 bases). V lost 5 bases to trimming and J lost 4 bases, with 19 bases between them. The germline CDR1 and CDR2 sequences are LNHDA and SQIVND (reference sequence). The CDR3 is 16 residues long. CDR3 sequence (DNA): TGTGCCAGTAGTTCACCGCCCGGACAGTCAGCAGATACGCAGTATTTT. Protein sequence: CASSSPPGQSADTQYF.

The J gene is TRBJ2-5, the V gene TRBV2, with TRBD2 as a possible D gene (5 bases). Gene TRBJ2-7 matches the end of the DNA better, so the J call may be wrong. The CDR3 runs to 13 residues. In germline, CDR1 is SNHLY, CDR2 FYNNEI. In nucleotides, the CDR3 is TGTGCCAGCGCCCCGCGCGTGGACTCCGAGCAGTACTTC. Translating it yields CASAPRVDSEQYF.

The J gene is TRBJ1-6, the V gene TRBV5-1; possibly TRBD1 for D (6 bases). Looked up from germline, CDR1 is SGHRS and CDR2 is YFSETQ. There are 13 residues in the CDR3. Deletions cut 0 bases from V and 13 bases from J, with 11 bases between. The CDR3 bases are TGCGCCAGCAGCTTGGGACAGGACGGGCCCCTCCACTTT. The encoded protein is CASSLGQDGPLHF.